The sequence of this T cell receptor beta chain was determined in a study of spatial heterogeneity in lung cancer. Study observations and caveats: Expanded tumor TCRs that were ubiquitous appeared in blood more at resection than follow-up.

Time point: blood at routine non-recurrence follow-up after resection. Unsorted whole RNA samples from tumor, nontumor lung or frozen PBMC were sequenced. V lost 8 bases, J lost 2 bases, and 10 bases lay in between. Germline V gene sequence: CDR1 LGHNT, CDR2 FRNRAP. The CDR3 extends over 12 amino acids. Each molecule of TCR cDNA was tagged with one unique molecular identifier. Via MiXCR, TCRdb re-called the 5' RACE reads, giving one row per CDR3 protein. Of 42,000 or so distinct CDR3 sequences listed, 10% are singletons. This clonotype was counted only a few times. Its specificity is unknown. This clonotype was sampled from a female donor with early-stage non-small cell lung cancer. The source material was PBMCs, sampled at follow-up. J is TRBJ2-7 and V is TRBV12-5; D is unresolved. The DNA for the CDR3 is TGTGCTAGTCACCTAGACACCTACGAGCAGTACTTC. It codes for CASHLDTYEQYF.